This TCR beta chain stems from a study of T cells in Graves' hyperthyroidism and ophthalmopathy. Across the study: The blood sample was taken at first diagnosis, before treatment began.

This CDR3 is 11 amino acids long. V was shortened by 0 bases and J by 11 bases, with 7 bases between the two germline ends. The germline CDR1 and CDR2 sequences are MNHNS and SASEGT. Researchers amplified the TCR beta CDR3 regions from RNA transcripts. The TCR CDR3 first-round RT-PCR relied on the HTBI primer set. MiXCR, run by TCRdb on the multiplex PCR reads, gives a single entry per CDR3 protein. This sample has 300,000 or so distinct CDR3 sequences, with 15% to 20% found just once. This clonotype showed up just a few times. Stable disease denoted Graves' hyperthyroidism without ophthalmopathy progression within 18 months. Hyperthyroidism was newly diagnosed in patients aged 18 to 65 (duration under 2 months). The authors took PBMCs from roughly 10 ml fresh peripheral blood.

Sequencing used blood. This TCR derives from a woman between 45 and 60 years old with Graves' hyperthyroidism. The rearrangement links TRBV6-1 to TRBJ1-1; D is undetermined. CDR3 DNA: TGTGCCAGCAGTGAAGCCGCCGGGGCTTTCTTT. This translates into CASSEAAGAFF.